These 5 T cell receptor beta chains were sequenced from one sample in a study of STAT5B mutations in CD4+ large granular lymphocyte leukemia (dated 2022 in TCRdb). The library was made by the immunoSEQ multiplex PCR assay. Imported from immuneACCESS, the table was reduced by TCRdb to in-frame sequences with V and J called. These copies leave out some clones; in studies compared against another copy, an unresolved V gene accounts for under half, and the cause of the remainder is not known. The sample data list approximately 49,000 clones, and roughly three quarters of these were observed just once. Of the sample, less than 2% is held by the ten largest clones. Sequenced sample: CD4+ T cells from blood buffy coats. These receptors all stem from a human donor in good health.

The genes are TRBV5-1 and TRBJ2-3, with TRBD2 as a possible D gene (6 bases). With 4 bases removed from V and 5 bases from J, the gap between germline ends came to 26 bases. The CDR3 loop spans 18 amino acids. Germline V gene data show CDR1 as SGHRS and CDR2 as YFSETQ. The CDR3 nucleotides read TGCGCCAGCAGCGGTGGGGGGTTTGGGGACGCTTCACAAGATACGCAGTATTTT. It yields the protein CASSGGGFGDASQDTQYF.

This chain links TRBV5-1 with TRBJ2-2, with 7 positions matching TRBD2. This CDR3 region has 14 residues. Per germline, CDR1 SGHRS and CDR2 YFSETQ. Unmatched junction bases numbered 9, after V lost 7 bases and J lost 6 bases. The CDR3 DNA reads as TGCGCCAGCGAAAAGGTCGGGGGGTCCGGGGAGCTGTTTTTT. This codes for CASEKVGGSGELFF.

The chain joins TRBV9 to TRBJ2-2; no clear D gene. The germline gives CDR1 SGDLS, CDR2 YYNGEE. V lost 4 bases and J lost 0, with 7 bases in between. The length of the CDR3 is 14 residues. This chain's CDR3 is CASSSGANTGELFF. Written as DNA, the CDR3 is TGTGCCAGCAGCAGTGGGGCGAACACCGGGGAGCTGTTTTTT.

This clone has a handful of counts. The chain couples TRBV6-5 to TRBJ1-4; D uncertain. The V gene's germline CDR1 is MNHEY and CDR2 SVGAGI. The CDR3 is 14 residues long. The V end lost 5 bases, the J end lost 0 bases, and 7 bases lay between the germline ends. CDR3 residues: CASSLSSTNEKLFF. CDR3 in DNA: TGTGCCAGCAGTCTCTCCTCAACTAATGAAAAACTGTTTTTT.

The chain is built from TRBV7-2 and TRBJ2-5, with 13 nucleotides matching TRBD2. The trim removed 5 bases at V and 3 bases at J, leaving 6 bases unmatched. CDR1 is SGHTA, CDR2 FQGNSA, per germline. The CDR3 has 16 amino acids. The CDR3 spells CASSGTGTSGEETQYF. CDR3 bases: TGTGCCAGCAGCGGGACCGGGACTAGCGGGGAAGAGACCCAGTACTTC.